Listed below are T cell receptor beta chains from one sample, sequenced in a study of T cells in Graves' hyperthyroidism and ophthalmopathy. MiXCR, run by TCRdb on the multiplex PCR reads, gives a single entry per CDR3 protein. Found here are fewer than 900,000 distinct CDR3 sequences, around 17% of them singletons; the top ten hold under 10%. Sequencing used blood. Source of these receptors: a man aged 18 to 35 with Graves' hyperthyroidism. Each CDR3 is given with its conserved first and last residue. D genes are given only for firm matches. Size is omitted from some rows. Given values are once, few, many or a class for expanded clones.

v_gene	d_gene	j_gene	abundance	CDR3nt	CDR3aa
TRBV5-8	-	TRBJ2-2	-	TGTGCCAGCAGCTTTAAAGGGGGGACATTAAACACCGGGGAGCTGTTTTTT	CASSFKGGTLNTGELFF
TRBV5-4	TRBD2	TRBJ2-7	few	TGTGCCAGCAGCTTGGACCGGGGGGGCCCCGACGAGCAGTACTTC	CASSLDRGGPDEQYF
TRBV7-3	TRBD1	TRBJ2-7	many	TGTGCCAGCAGCCCGTCCGGGACAGGTCTTTACGAGCAGTACTTC	CASSPSGTGLYEQYF
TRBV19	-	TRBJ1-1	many	TGTGCCAGTAGTATAGGCAGGGGCACTGAAGCTTTCTTT	CASSIGRGTEAFF
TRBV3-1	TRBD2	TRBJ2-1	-	TGTGCCAGCAGCAATGGACTAGCGGGAGTGATACACAATGAGCAGTTCTTC	CASSNGLAGVIHNEQFF
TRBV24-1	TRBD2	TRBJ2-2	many	TGTGCCACCAGTGATTTGCGGCGGGAGGCCGGGGAGCTGTTTTTT	CATSDLRREAGELFF
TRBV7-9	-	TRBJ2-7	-	TGTGCCAGCAGTGAAGTGGCTAGGGGGTCCTTCGGGCAGTACTTC	CASSEVARGSFGQYF
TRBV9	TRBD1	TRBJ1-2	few	TGTGCCAGCAGCGCGCTCCCGCCACAGGGGGCCCATGGCTACACCTTC	CASSALPPQGAHGYTF
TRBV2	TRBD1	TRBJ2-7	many	TGTGCCAGCAGTGTAAGAAGGGGGCTAGGATACGAGCAGTACTTC	CASSVRRGLGYEQYF
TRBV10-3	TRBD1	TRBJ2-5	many	TGTGCCATCAGTGAACACCGGGACAGCCTTCAAGAGACCCAGTACTTC	CAISEHRDSLQETQYF
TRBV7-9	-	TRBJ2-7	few	TGTGCCAGCAGCTCGTCCGGGTCCCCCTACGAGCAGTACTTC	CASSSSGSPYEQYF
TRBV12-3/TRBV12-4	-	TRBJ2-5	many	TGTGCCAGCAGTTTGTACGCAGGGTGGGTTGCCCAGTACTTC	CASSLYAGWVAQYF
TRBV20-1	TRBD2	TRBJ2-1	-	TGCAGTGCTAGTCGCCTAGCGGGAGCCAACAATGAGCAGTTCTTC	CSASRLAGANNEQFF
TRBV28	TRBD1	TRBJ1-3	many	TGTGCCAGCAGTTTATGGCCGGGGACAGGAGGCCCAGACACCATATATTTT	CASSLWPGTGGPDTIYF
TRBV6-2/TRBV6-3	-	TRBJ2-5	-	TGTGCCAGCAGTTACGGGGGGGCCCGGGATAGAGAGACCCAGTACTTC	CASSYGGARDRETQYF
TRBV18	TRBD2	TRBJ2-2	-	TGTGCCAGCTCGCCCACGGGACTAGCGGTAGCTCGGAACACCGGGGAGCTGTTTTTT	CASSPTGLAVARNTGELFF
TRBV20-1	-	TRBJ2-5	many	TGCAGTGCCCCAGGGTGGGGTGAAGAGACCCAGTACTTC	CSAPGWGEETQYF
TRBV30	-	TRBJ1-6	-	TGTGCCTGGAGGGACGGAGTTAATTCACCCCTCCACTTT	CAWRDGVNSPLHF
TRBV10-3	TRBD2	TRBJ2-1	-	TGTGCCATCAGTGTAGGCGGGAGCGGGAATGAGCAGCTCTTC	CAISVGGSGNEQLF
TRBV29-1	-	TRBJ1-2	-	TGCAGCCCTTTCCTGGAGGGAAGTGGCTACACCTTC	CSPFLEGSGYTF
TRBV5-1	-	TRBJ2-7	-	TGCGCCAGTAGGCCATATAGCGGACCCTCCTACGAGCAGTACTTC	CASRPYSGPSYEQYF
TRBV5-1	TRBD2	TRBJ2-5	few	TGCGCCAGCAGCTCGGGGGGGGGAACGGAGACCCAGTACTTC	CASSSGGGTETQYF
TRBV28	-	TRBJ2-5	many	TGTGCCAGCAGTTTCCGCGGGACTTTGAAAGAGACCCAGTACTTC	CASSFRGTLKETQYF
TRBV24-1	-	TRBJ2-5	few	TGTGCCACCAGTGATTTGGGGGGGGAGACCCAGTACTTC	CATSDLGGETQYF
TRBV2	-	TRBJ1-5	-	TGTGCCAGCAGCCTAACCAACCTTGATCAGCCCCAGCATTTT	CASSLTNLDQPQHF
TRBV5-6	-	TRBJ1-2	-	TGTGCCAGCAGCTTGAGAAATGCGGATGGCTACACCTTC	CASSLRNADGYTF